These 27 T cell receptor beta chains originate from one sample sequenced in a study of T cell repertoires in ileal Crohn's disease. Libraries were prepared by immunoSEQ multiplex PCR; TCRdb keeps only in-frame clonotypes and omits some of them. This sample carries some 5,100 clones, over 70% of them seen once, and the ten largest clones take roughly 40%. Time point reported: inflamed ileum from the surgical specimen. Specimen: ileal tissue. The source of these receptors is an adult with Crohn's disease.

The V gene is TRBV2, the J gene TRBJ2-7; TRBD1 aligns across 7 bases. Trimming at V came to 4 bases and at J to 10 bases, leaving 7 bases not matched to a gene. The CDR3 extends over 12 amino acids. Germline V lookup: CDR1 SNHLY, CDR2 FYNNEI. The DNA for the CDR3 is TGTGCCAGCAGTGGGGACAGCCTAGAACAGTACTTC. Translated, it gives CASSGDSLEQYF. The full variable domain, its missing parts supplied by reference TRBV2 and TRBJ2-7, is EPEVTQTPSHQVTQMGQEVILRCVPISNHLYFYWYRQILGQKVEFLVSFYNNEISEKSEIFDDQFSVERPDGSNFTLKIRSTKLEDSAMYFCASSGDSLEQYFGPGTRLTVT.

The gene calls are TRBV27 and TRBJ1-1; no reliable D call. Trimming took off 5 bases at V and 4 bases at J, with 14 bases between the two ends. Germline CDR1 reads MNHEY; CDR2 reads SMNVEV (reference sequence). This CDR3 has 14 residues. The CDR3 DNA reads TGTGCCAGCAGTCCCTATAGTGGCGGCACTGAAGCTTTCTTT. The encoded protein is CASSPYSGGTEAFF.

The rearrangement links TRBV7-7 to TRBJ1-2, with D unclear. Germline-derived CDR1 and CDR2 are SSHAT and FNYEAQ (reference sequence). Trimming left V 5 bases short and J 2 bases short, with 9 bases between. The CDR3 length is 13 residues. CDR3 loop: CASSPGPNYGYTF. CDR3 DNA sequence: TGTGCCAGCAGCCCGGGCCCGAACTATGGCTACACCTTC.

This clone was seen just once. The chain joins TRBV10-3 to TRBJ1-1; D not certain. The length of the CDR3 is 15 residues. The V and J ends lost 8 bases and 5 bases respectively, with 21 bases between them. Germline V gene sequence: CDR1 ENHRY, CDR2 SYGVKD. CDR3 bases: TGTGCCATCGCCTCCGAAGGAGCCGGAGATACTGAAGCTTTCTTT. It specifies CAIASEGAGDTEAFF.

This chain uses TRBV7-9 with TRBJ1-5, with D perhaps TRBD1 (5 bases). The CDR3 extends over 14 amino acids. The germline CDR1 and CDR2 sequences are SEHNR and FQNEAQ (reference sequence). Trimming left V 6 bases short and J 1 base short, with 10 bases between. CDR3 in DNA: TGTGCCAGCAGACAGGAGGGGAGCAATCAGCCCCAGCATTTT. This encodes CASRQEGSNQPQHF.

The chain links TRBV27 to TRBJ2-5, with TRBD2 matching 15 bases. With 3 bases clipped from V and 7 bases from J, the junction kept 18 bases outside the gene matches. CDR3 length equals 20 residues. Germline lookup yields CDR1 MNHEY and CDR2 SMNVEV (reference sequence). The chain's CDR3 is CASSFQWTSGGAGLGGTQYF. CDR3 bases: TGTGCCAGCAGTTTCCAATGGACTAGCGGGGGGGCCGGTCTAGGAGGGACCCAGTACTTC.

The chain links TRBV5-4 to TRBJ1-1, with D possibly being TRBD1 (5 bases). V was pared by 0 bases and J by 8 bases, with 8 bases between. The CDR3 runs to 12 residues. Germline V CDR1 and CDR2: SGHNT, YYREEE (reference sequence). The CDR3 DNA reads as TGTGCCAGCAGCTTGGGGGGCTGGGAAGCTTTCTTT. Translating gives CASSLGGWEAFF.

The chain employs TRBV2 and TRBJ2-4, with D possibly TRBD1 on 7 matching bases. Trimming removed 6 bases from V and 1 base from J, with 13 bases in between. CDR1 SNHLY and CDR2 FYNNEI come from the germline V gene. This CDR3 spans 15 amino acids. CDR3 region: CASRQGGAAKNIQYF. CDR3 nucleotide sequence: TGTGCCAGCAGGCAGGGGGGCGCGGCCAAAAACATTCAGTACTTC.

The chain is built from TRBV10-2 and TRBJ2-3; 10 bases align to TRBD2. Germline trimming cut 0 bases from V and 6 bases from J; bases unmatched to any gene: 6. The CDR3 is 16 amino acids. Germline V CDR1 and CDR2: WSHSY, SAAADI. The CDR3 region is CASSESTSGVVDTQYF. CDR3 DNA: TGCGCCAGCAGTGAGTCTACTAGCGGGGTCGTCGATACGCAGTATTTT.

CDR3 nucleotides: TGTGCCAGCAGTGAAGGACTAGCGGGCTCCTACGAGCAGTACTTC. Protein product: CASSEGLAGSYEQYF. The chain is built from TRBV6-1 and TRBJ2-5; 10 bases are shared with TRBD2. The better agreement between TRBJ2-7 and the DNA end casts doubt on the J call. CDR1 and CDR2 from the germline V gene are MNHNS and SASEGT. The CDR3 is 15 amino acids.

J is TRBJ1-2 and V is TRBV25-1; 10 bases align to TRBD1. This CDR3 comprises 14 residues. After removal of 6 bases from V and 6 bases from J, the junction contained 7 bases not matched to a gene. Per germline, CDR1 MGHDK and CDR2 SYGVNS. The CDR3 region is CASRSRDRGNGYTF. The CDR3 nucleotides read TGTGCCAGCAGGAGCCGGGACAGGGGAAATGGCTACACCTTC.

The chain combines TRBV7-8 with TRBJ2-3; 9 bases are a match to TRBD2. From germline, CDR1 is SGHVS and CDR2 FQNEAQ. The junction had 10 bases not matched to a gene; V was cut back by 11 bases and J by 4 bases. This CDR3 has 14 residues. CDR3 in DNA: TGTGCCGGCTCGGGCGGGGGGGCCGCAGATACGCAGTATTTT. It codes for CAGSGGGAADTQYF.

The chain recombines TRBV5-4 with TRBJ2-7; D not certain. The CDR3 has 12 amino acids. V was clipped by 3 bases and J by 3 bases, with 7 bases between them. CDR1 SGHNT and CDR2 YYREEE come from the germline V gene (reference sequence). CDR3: CASSSKGYEQYF. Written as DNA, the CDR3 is TGTGCCAGCAGCTCTAAGGGCTACGAGCAGTACTTC.

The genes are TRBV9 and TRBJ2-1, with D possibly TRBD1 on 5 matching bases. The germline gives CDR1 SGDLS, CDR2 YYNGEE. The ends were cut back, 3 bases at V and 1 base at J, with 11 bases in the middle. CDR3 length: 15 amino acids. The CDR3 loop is CASSGSRTSYNEQFF. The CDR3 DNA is TGTGCCAGCAGCGGATCCCGGACATCCTACAATGAGCAGTTCTTC.

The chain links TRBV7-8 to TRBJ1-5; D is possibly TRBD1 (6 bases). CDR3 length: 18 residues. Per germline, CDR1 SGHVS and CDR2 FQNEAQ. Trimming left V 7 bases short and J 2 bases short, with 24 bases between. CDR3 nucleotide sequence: TGTGCCAGCAACTTCGGGGTAGTACAGGGTCCGGGCAATCAGCCCCAGCATTTT. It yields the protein CASNFGVVQGPGNQPQHF.

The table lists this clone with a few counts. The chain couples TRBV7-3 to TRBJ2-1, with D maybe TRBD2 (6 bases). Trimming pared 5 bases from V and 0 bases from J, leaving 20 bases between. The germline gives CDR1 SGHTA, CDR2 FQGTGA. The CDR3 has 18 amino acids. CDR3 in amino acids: CASSPTLLRLGSYNEQFF. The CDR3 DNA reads TGTGCCAGCAGCCCCACGCTGTTAAGACTAGGCTCCTACAATGAGCAGTTCTTC.

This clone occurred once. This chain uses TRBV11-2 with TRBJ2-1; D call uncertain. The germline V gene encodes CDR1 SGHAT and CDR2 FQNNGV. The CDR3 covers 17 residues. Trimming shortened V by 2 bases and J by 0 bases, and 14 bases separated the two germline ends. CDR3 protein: CASSLSRPLSSYNEQFF. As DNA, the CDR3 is TGTGCCAGCAGCTTATCTCGCCCGCTCAGCTCCTACAATGAGCAGTTCTTC.

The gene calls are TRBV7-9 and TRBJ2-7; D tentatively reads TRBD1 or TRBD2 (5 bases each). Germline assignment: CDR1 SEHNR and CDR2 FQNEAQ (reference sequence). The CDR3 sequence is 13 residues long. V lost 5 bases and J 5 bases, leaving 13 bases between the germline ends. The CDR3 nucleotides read TGTGCCAGCAGCCCCGTGGGGGAAGACGAGCAGTACTTC. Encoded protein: CASSPVGEDEQYF.

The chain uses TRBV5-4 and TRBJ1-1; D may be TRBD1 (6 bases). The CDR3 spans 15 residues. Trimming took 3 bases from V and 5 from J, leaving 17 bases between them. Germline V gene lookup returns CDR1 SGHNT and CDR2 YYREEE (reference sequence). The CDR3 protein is CASSSKQGRRTEAFF. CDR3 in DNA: TGTGCCAGCAGCTCCAAACAGGGCAGAAGGACTGAAGCTTTCTTT.

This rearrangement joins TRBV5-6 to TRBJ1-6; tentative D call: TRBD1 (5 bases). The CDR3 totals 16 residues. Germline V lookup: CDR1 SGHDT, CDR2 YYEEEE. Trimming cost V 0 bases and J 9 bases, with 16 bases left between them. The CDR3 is CASSLAGLVGTSPLHF. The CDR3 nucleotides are TGTGCCAGCAGCTTGGCCGGGTTAGTTGGGACTTCACCCCTCCACTTT.

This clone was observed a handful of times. The CDR3 loop reads CASSLSGVSGYTF. CDR3 DNA: TGTGCCAGCAGCTTAAGCGGGGTATCTGGCTACACCTTC. The chain has TRBV7-5 and TRBJ1-2. TRBV7-5 is a recognized pseudogene. This CDR3 has 13 amino acids.

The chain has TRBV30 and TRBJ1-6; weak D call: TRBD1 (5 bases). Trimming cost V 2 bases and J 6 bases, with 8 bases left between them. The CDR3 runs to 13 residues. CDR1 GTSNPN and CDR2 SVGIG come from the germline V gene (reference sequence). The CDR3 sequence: CAWSQGGNSPLHF. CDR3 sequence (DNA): TGTGCCTGGAGTCAGGGCGGTAATTCACCCCTCCACTTT.

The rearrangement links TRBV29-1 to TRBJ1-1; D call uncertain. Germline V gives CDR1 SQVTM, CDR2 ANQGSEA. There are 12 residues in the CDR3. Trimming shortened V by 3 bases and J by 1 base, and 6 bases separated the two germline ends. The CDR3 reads CSVDGGNTEAFF. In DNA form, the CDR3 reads TGCAGCGTTGATGGAGGGAACACTGAAGCTTTCTTT.

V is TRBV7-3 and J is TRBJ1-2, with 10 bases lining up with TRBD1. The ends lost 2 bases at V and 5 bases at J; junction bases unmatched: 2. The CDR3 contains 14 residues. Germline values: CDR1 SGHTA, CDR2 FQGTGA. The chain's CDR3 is CASSLGGQGYGYTF. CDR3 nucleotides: TGTGCCAGCAGCTTAGGGGGACAGGGGTATGGCTACACCTTC. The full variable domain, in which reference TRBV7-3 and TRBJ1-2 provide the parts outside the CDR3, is GAGVSQTPSNKVTEKGKYVELRCDPISGHTALYWYRQSLGQGPEFLIYFQGTGAADDSGLPNDRFFAVRPEGSVSTLKIQRTERGDSAVYLCASSLGGQGYGYTFGSGTRLTVV.

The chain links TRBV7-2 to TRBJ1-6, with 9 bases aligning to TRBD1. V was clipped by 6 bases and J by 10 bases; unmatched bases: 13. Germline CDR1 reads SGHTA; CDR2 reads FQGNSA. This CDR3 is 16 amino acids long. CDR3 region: CASSYRGGTGRSPLHF. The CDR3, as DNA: TGTGCCAGCAGTTACCGTGGCGGGACAGGGAGGTCACCCCTCCACTTT. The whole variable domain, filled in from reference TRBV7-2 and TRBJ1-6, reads GAGVSQSPSNKVTEKGKDVELRCDPISGHTALYWYRQSLGQGLEFLIYFQGNSAPDKSGLPSDRFSAERTGGSVSTLTIQRTQQEDSAVYLCASSYRGGTGRSPLHFGNGTRLTVT.

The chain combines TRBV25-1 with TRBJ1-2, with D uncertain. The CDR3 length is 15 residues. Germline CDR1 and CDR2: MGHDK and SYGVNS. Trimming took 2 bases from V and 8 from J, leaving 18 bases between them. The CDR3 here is CASSELDRELGGYTF. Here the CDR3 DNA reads TGTGCCAGCAGTGAACTGGATAGGGAGTTGGGGGGCTACACCTTC.

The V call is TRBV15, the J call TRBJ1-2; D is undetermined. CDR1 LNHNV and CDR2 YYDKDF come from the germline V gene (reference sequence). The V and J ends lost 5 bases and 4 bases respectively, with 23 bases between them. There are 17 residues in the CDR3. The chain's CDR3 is CATSPSLGCGKTYGYTF. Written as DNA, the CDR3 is TGTGCCACCAGCCCTAGTCTAGGGTGTGGAAAGACCTATGGCTACACCTTC.